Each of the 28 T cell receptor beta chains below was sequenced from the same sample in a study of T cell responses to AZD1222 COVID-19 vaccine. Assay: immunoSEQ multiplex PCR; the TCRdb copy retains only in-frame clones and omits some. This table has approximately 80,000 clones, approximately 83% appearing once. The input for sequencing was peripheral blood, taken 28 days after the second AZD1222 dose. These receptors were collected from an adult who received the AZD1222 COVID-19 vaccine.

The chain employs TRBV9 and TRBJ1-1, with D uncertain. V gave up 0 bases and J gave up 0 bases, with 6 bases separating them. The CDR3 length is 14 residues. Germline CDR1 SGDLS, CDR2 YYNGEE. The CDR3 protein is CASSVGDLNTEAFF. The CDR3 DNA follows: TGTGCCAGCAGCGTAGGGGATCTGAACACTGAAGCTTTCTTT.

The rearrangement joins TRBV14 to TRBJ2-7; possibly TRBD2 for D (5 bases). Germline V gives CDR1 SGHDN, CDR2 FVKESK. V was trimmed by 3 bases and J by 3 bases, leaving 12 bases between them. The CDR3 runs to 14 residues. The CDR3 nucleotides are TGTGCCAGCAGCCAGGACCTTACTAGCTACGAGCAGTACTTC. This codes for CASSQDLTSYEQYF.

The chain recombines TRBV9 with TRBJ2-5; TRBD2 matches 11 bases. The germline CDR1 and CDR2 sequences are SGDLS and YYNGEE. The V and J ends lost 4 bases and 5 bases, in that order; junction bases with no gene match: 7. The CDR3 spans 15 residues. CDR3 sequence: CASSTSGSSLETQYF. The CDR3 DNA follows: TGTGCCAGCAGCACTAGCGGGAGTTCGCTGGAGACCCAGTACTTC.

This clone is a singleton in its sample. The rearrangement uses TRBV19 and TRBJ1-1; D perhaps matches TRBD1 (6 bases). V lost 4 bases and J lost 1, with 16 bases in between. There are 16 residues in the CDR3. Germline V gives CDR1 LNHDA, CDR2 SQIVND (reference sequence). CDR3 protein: CASSRGGMRGNTEAFF. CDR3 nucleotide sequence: TGTGCCAGTAGTAGAGGGGGGATGCGGGGGAACACTGAAGCTTTCTTT.

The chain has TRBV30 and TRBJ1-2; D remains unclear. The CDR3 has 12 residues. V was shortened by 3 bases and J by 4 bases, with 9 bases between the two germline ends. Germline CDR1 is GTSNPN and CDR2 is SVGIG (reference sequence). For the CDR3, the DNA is TGTGCCTGGAGGGGAGTTAGCTATGGCTACACCTTC. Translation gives CAWRGVSYGYTF. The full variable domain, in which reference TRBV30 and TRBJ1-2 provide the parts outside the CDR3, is SQTIHQWPATLVQPVGSPLSLECTVEGTSNPNLYWYRQAAGRGLQLLFYSVGIGQISSEVPQNLSASRPQDRQFILSSKKLLLSDSGFYLCAWRGVSYGYTFGSGTRLTVV.

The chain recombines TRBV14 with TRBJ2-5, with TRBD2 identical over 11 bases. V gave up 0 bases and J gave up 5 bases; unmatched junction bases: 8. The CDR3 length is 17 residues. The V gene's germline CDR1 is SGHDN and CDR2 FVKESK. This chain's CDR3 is CASSQDLRLAGRETQYF. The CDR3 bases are TGTGCCAGCAGCCAAGATCTGAGACTAGCGGGACGGGAGACCCAGTACTTC.

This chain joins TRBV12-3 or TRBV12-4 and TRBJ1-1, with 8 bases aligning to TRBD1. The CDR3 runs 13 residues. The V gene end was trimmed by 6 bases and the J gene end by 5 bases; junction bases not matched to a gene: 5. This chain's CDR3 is CASSLQGGTEAFF. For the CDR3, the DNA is TGTGCCAGCAGCTTACAGGGGGGGACTGAAGCTTTCTTT.

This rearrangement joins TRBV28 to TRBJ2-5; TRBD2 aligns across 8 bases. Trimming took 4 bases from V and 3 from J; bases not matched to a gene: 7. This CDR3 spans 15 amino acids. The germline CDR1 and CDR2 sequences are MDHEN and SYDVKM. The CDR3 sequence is CASSSAVAGKETQYF. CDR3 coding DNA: TGTGCCAGCAGTTCCGCCGTAGCGGGGAAAGAGACCCAGTACTTC.

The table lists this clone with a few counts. The CDR3 bases are TGTGCCAGCAGACCATACTCAAACACTGAAGCTTTCTTT. Translated, it gives CASRPYSNTEAFF. The chain links TRBV27 to TRBJ1-1; D is undetermined. The length of the CDR3 is 13 residues. Germline CDR1 and CDR2: MNHEY and SMNVEV (reference sequence). The V gene lost 6 bases and the J gene lost 2 bases, with 10 bases spanning the gap.

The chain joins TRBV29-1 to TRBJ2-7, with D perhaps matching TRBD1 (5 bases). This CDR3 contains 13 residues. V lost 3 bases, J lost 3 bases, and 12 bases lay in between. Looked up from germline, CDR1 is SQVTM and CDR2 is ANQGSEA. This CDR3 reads CSVDPAGNYEQYF. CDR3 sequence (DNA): TGCAGCGTTGACCCCGCAGGGAACTACGAGCAGTACTTC.

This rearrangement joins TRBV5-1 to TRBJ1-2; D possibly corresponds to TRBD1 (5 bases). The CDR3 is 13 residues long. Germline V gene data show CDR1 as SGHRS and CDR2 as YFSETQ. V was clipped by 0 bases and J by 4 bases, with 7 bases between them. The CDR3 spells CASSLGGGYGYTF. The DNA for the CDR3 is TGCGCCAGCAGCTTGGGGGGCGGCTATGGCTACACCTTC.

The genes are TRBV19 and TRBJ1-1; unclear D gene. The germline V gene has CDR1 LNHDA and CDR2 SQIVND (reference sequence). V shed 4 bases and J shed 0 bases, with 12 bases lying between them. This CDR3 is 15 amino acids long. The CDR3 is CASSTPRRVNTEAFF. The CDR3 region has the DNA TGTGCCAGTAGTACCCCCAGGAGGGTGAACACTGAAGCTTTCTTT.

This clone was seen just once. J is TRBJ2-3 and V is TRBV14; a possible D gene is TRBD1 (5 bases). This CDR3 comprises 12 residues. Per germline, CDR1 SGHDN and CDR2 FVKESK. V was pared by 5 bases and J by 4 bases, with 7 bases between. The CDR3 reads CASSAGPDTQYF. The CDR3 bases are TGTGCCAGCAGCGCAGGGCCAGATACGCAGTATTTT.

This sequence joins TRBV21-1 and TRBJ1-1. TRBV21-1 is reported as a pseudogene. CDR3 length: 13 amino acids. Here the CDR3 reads CASSKAMNTEAFF. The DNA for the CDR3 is TGTGCCAGCAGCAAAGCGATGAACACTGAAGCTTTCTTT.

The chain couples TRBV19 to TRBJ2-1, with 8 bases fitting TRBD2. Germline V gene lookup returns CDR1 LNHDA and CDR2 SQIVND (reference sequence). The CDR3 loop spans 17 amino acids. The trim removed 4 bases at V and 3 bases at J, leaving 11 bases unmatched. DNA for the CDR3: TGTGCCAGTAGTACCCACGGGGGGGGATTGGACTACAATGAGCAGTTCTTC. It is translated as CASSTHGGGLDYNEQFF.

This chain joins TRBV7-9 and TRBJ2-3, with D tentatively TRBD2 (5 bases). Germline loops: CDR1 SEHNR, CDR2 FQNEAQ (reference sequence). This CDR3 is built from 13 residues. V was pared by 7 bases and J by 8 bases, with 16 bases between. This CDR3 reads CASMKGLGGTQYF. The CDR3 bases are TGTGCCAGCATGAAGGGCCTTGGAGGTACGCAGTATTTT.

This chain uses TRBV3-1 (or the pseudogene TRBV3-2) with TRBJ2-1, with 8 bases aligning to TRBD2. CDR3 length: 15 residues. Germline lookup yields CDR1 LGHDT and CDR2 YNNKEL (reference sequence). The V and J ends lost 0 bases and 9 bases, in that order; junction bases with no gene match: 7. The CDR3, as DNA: TGTGCCAGCAGCCAAGAAGGGCGGGAGGAATCTGAGCAGTTCTTC. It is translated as CASSQEGREESEQFF.

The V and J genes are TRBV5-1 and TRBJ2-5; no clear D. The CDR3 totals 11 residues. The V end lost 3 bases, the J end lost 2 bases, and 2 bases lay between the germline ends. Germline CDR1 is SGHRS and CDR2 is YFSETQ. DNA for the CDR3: TGCGCCAGCAGCTCACAAGAGACCCAGTACTTC. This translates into CASSSQETQYF.

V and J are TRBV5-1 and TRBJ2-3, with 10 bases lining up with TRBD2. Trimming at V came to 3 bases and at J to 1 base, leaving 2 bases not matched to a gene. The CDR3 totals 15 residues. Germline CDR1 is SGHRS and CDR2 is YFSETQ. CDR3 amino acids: CASSSGLARTDTQYF. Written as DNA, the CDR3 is TGCGCCAGCAGCTCGGGACTAGCGCGCACAGATACGCAGTATTTT.

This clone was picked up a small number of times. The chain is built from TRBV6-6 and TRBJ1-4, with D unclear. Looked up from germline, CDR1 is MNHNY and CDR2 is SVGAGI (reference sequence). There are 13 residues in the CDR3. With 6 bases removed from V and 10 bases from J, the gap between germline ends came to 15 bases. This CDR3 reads CASSPSLTGKLFF. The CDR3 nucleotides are TGTGCCAGCAGCCCCTCCCTAACGGGAAAACTGTTTTTT.

CDR3 nucleotide sequence: TGTGCCAGCAGTTACGGGGTTGTTGGTCCCGCCAGGGAGAGGTACTTC. Its translation is CASSYGVVGPARERYF. The rearrangement joins TRBV6-2 or TRBV6-3 to TRBJ2-4; D assignment may be TRBD1 or TRBD2 (5 bases each). The germline gives CDR1 MNHEY, CDR2 SVGEGT. The V end lost 2 bases, the J end lost 15 bases, and 26 bases lay between the germline ends. The CDR3 consists of 16 residues.

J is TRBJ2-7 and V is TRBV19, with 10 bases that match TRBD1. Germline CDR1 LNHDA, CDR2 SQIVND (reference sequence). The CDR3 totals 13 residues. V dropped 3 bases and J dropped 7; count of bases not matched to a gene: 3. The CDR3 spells CASSMGTGDEQYF. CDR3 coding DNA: TGTGCCAGTAGTATGGGGACAGGGGATGAGCAGTACTTC. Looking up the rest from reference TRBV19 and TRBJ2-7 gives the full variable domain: DGGITQSPKYLFRKEGQNVTLSCEQNLNHDAMYWYRQDPGQGLRLIYYSQIVNDFQKGDIAEGYSVSREKKESFPLTVTSAQKNPTAFYLCASSMGTGDEQYFGPGTRLTVT.

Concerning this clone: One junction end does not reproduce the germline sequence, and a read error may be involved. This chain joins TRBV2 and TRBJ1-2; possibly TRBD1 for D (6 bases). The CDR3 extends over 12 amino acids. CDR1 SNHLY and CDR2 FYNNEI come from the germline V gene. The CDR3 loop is CASRGGSLVAYF. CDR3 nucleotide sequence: TGTGCCAGCAGGGGGGGCAGCCTCGTTGCTTACTTC.

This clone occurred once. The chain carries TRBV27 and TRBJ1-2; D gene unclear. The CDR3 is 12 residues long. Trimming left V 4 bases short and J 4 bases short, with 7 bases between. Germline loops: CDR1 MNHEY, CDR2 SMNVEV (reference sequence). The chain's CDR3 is CASSWDGYGYTF. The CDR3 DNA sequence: TGTGCCAGCAGTTGGGATGGCTATGGCTACACCTTC.

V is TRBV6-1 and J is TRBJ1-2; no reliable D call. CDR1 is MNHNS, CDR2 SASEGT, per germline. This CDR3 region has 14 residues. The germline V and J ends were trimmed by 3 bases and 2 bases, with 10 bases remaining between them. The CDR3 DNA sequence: TGTGCCAGCAGTGACCTCAAGCTCAACTATGGCTACACCTTC. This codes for CASSDLKLNYGYTF.

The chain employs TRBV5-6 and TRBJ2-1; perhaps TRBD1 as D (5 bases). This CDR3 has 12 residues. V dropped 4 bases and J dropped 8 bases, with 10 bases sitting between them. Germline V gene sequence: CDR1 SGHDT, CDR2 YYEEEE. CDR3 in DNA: TGTGCCAGCAGCCGCAGGGTACATGAGCAGTTCTTC. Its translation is CASSRRVHEQFF.

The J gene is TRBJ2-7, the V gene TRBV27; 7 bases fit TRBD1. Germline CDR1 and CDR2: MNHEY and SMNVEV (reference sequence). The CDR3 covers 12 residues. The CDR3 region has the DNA TGTGCGAGCAGGGACAGCTATTACGAGCAGTACGTC. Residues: CASRDSYYEQYV.

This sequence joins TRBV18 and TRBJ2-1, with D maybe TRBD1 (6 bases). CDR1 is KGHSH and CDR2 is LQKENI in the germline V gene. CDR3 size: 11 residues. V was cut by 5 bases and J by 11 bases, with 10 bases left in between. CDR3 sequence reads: CASSDQGKQFF. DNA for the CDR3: TGTGCCAGCTCAGACCAGGGGAAGCAGTTCTTC.